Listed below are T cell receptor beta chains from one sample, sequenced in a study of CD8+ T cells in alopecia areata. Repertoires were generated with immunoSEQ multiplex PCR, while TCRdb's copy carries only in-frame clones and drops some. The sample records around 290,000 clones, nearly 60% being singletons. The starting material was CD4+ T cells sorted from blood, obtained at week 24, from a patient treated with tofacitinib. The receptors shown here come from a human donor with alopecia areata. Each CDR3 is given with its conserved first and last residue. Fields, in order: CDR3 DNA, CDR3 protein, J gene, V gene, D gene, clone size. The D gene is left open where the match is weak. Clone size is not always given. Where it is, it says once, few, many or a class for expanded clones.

TGTGCCTGGAGTGGCCAGACCGGGGAGCTGTTTTTT	CAWSGQTGELFF	TRBJ2-2	TRBV30	-	few
TGTGCCAGCAGCTTAGGTGGGACTAGCTACGGCCAAGAGACCCAGTACTTC	CASSLGGTSYGQETQYF	TRBJ2-5	TRBV11-1	TRBD2	-
TGCGCCAGCAGCCCCAATTGGGGAAGTAACACCGGGGAGCTGTTTTTT	CASSPNWGSNTGELFF	TRBJ2-2	TRBV4-3	-	-
TGTGCCAGCAGTGAATTGCCTAGCGGGGCTGAGCAGTTCTTC	CASSELPSGAEQFF	TRBJ2-1	TRBV25-1	TRBD2	-
TGCGCCAGCAGCTTGCCCGACCGACTATTCTCCTACGAGCAGTACTTC	CASSLPDRLFSYEQYF	TRBJ2-7	TRBV5-1	-	-
TGTGCCTGGAGCCAACGTTTAGGGCCACAATCGGAAAAACTGTTTTTT	CAWSQRLGPQSEKLFF	TRBJ1-4	TRBV30	-	-
TGTGCCACCAGCAGAGCTAAGGAGCGCACAGATACGCAGTATTTT	CATSRAKERTDTQYF	TRBJ2-3	TRBV15	-	-
TGTGCCAGCAGAGGACTTTCCTGGTATGAGCAGTTCTTC	CASRGLSWYEQFF	TRBJ2-1	TRBV2	-	-
TGTGCCAGCATTGACGATCCGATACCGATCTACAATGAGCAGTTCTTC	CASIDDPIPIYNEQFF	TRBJ2-1	TRBV7-8	-	-
TGTGCCAGCAGCTCTAGGGGCCCAGAGACCCAGTACTTC	CASSSRGPETQYF	TRBJ2-5	TRBV7-9	-	few
TGTGCCAGCAGCTTATGGCGCCCGGGGCGCTCCTACAATGAGCAGTTCTTC	CASSLWRPGRSYNEQFF	TRBJ2-1	TRBV7-8	-	-
TGTGCCACACAGGGGTGGAAGACTGAAGCTTTCTTT	CATQGWKTEAFF	TRBJ1-1	TRBV28	TRBD1	-
TGTGCCAGCAGCAGGGTACCGGACAATGAGCAGTTCTTC	CASSRVPDNEQFF	TRBJ2-1	TRBV6-4	-	-
TGTGCCAGCAGCCTCAAAGCCGGTGCCCAAGAGACCCAGTACTTC	CASSLKAGAQETQYF	TRBJ2-5	TRBV7-2	-	-
TGTGCCAGCAGCTTATCTGGCATCCTGGGCACTGAAGCTTTCTTT	CASSLSGILGTEAFF	TRBJ1-1	TRBV7-9	-	-
TGTGCCAGCAGTGAAGGGGCGGGGCATCTCCTTTTT	CASSEGAGHLLF	TRBJ2-3	TRBV2	-	-
TGCGCCAGCAGCTCGGGACTAGCGGGGGGCAATGAGCAGTTCTTC	CASSSGLAGGNEQFF	TRBJ2-1	TRBV5-1	TRBD2	-
TGTGCCTGGAGGGTAGGGATGGGCACTGAAGCTTTCTTT	CAWRVGMGTEAFF	TRBJ1-1	TRBV30	-	-
TGTGCTAGTGGTTTGGTGCGGCGGGGGGGCCTACGGATGAACTCAACCGACTACGAGCAGTACTTC	CASGLVRRGGLRMNSTDYEQYF	TRBJ2-7	TRBV12-5	TRBD2	few
TGTGCCTCGGGACAGGGTTTTGAAAAACTGTTTTTT	CASGQGFEKLFF	TRBJ1-4	TRBV30	TRBD1	-
TGTGCCAGCACCCCACAGGGAAGCCCCTACGAGCAGTACTTC	CASTPQGSPYEQYF	TRBJ2-7	TRBV9	-	-
TGTGCCAGCAGCTTCTCCCGGACAGTAGATTCACCCCTCCACTTT	CASSFSRTVDSPLHF	TRBJ1-6	TRBV7-3	-	-
TGCAGCGCCCTGGACGGAAGCTACTACGAGCAGTACTTC	CSALDGSYYEQYF	TRBJ2-7	TRBV29-1	-	-